These T cell receptor beta chains were read from a single sample in a study of post-analysis software for immune sequencing data. Each CDR3 protein gets one entry after TCRdb re-called the PCR reads with MiXCR. The sample yields approximately 360,000 distinct CDR3 sequences, roughly 38% seen once. Sequencing was performed on blood. Source of these receptors: a girl between 10 and 17 years old with multiple sclerosis. The CDR3 runs from the conserved cysteine through the conserved F or W. D genes are given only for firm matches. Size values are once, few and many counts, or a class for expanded clones, and some rows have none.

d_gene | abundance | j_gene | v_gene | CDR3aa | CDR3nt
- | many | TRBJ2-5 | TRBV18 | CASSPREPKETQYF | TGTGCCAGCTCACCCCGGGAGCCAAAAGAGACCCAGTACTTC
- | - | TRBJ2-4 | TRBV12-3/TRBV12-4 | CASSLATRPNIQYF | TGTGCCAGCAGTTTAGCGACCCGACCAAACATTCAGTACTTC
TRBD2 | - | TRBJ2-3 | TRBV6-4 | CASSGTSGHTDTQYF | TGTGCCAGCAGTGGGACTAGCGGACACACAGATACGCAGTATTTT
TRBD2 | once | TRBJ2-5 | TRBV11-2 | CASSSSTGLAGGQETQYF | TGTGCCAGCAGCTCTTCTACTGGACTAGCGGGGGGGCAAGAGACCCAGTACTTC
- | - | TRBJ1-5 | TRBV3-1 | CASSQEGTKSQHF | TGTGCCAGCAGCCAAGAGGGGACTAAGTCCCAGCATTTT
- | - | TRBJ2-7 | TRBV6-5 | CASSYELGLGRSEQYF | TGTGCCAGCAGTTACGAGTTGGGGCTGGGGCGCTCCGAGCAGTACTTC
- | - | TRBJ2-7 | TRBV20-1 | CRAADSSYEQYF | TGCAGGGCTGCCGACAGCTCCTACGAGCAGTACTTC
- | few | TRBJ2-1 | TRBV6-5 | CASRPPWGEQFF | TGTGCCAGCAGACCTCCATGGGGGGAGCAGTTCTTC
TRBD1 | few | TRBJ1-4 | TRBV5-1 | CASSPDRGGGNEKLFF | TGCGCCAGCAGCCCCGATCGTGGAGGGGGCAATGAAAAACTGTTTTTT
- | once | TRBJ1-4 | TRBV5-1 | CASSSRTATNEKQFF | TGCGCCAGCAGCTCCCGGACAGCAACTAATGAAAAACAGTTTTTT
TRBD2 | - | TRBJ2-1 | TRBV7-2 | CASSLIMTSGRALYNEQFF | TGTGCCAGCAGCTTAATTATGACTAGCGGGAGGGCCTTATACAATGAGCAGTTCTTC
TRBD1 | - | TRBJ2-3 | TRBV7-9 | CASSRDRVITDTQYF | TGTGCCAGCAGCAGGGACAGGGTAATCACAGATACGCAGTATTTT
TRBD1 | - | TRBJ2-7 | TRBV2 | CASSERGQGAHEQYF | TGTGCCAGCAGTGAAAGGGGACAGGGGGCCCACGAGCAGTACTTC
TRBD1 | few | TRBJ1-1 | TRBV29-1 | CSVEDWTGSKIEAFF | TGCAGCGTTGAAGATTGGACAGGTAGCAAAATTGAAGCTTTCTTT
- | - | TRBJ2-3 | TRBV3-1 | CASSPGGLSLTDTQYF | TGTGCCAGCAGCCCCGGGGGTTTGAGCCTCACAGATACGCAGTATTTT
TRBD1 | few | TRBJ2-4 | TRBV6-6 | CASSPGQILAKNIQYF | TGTGCCAGCAGTCCGGGACAGATCCTAGCCAAAAACATTCAGTACTTC
- | - | TRBJ1-2 | TRBV3-1 | CASSHREKGYTF | TGTGCCAGCAGCCACAGGGAGAAAGGCTACACCTTC
TRBD2 | - | TRBJ2-7 | TRBV7-9 | CASTDRTGTTRGEQYF | TGTGCCAGCACCGACCGAACCGGGACTACTCGTGGAGAGCAGTACTTC
- | - | TRBJ1-1 | TRBV7-9 | CASSLGRRVNTEAFF | TGTGCCAGCAGCTTAGGTAGGCGGGTGAACACTGAAGCTTTCTTT
TRBD1 | few | TRBJ1-5 | TRBV20-1 | CSARTGVRNNQPQHF | TGCAGTGCGCGGACAGGGGTACGTAATAATCAGCCCCAGCATTTT
- | few | TRBJ1-2 | TRBV4-3 | CASSQGPGAYYGYTF | TGCGCCAGCAGCCAAGGGCCAGGGGCGTACTATGGCTACACCTTC
- | - | TRBJ2-5 | TRBV18 | CASSQRQEPQETQYF | TGTGCCAGCTCACAGAGACAGGAGCCCCAAGAGACCCAGTACTTC
TRBD2 | - | TRBJ2-5 | TRBV6-9 | CARGGSTSGGEETQYF | TGTGCCAGAGGAGGGTCGACTAGCGGGGGGGAAGAGACCCAGTACTTC
TRBD1 | - | TRBJ1-4 | TRBV9 | CASSSSGTGSEKLFF | TGTGCCAGCAGTTCCTCCGGGACAGGGAGTGAAAAACTGTTTTTT
- | - | TRBJ1-1 | TRBV6-5 | CASSFQGNSEAFF | TGTGCCAGCAGTTTTCAGGGGAACTCTGAAGCTTTCTTT
- | - | TRBJ2-3 | TRBV4-1 | CASSQLTRGPTDTQYF | TGCGCCAGCAGCCAGCTGACAAGAGGACCCACAGATACGCAGTATTTT
- | - | TRBJ2-3 | TRBV11-1 | CASSFGRGDSDTQYF | TGTGCCAGCAGCTTTGGGCGGGGAGACTCAGATACGCAGTATTTT
- | few | TRBJ2-5 | TRBV20-1 | CSASSQGGETQYF | TGCAGTGCTAGTAGTCAGGGGGGGGAGACCCAGTACTTC
TRBD1 | - | TRBJ2-2 | TRBV9 | CASSVGGTGFTGELFF | TGTGCCAGCAGCGTAGGGGGGACAGGGTTCACCGGGGAGCTGTTTTTT
- | - | TRBJ2-7 | TRBV10-3 | CAIAGGEGYNEQYF | TGTGCCATCGCCGGGGGTGAGGGATACAATGAGCAGTACTTC
- | - | TRBJ2-1 | TRBV3-1 | CASSLPGEGYNEHFF | TGTGCCAGCAGCCTCCCGGGGGAAGGCTACAATGAGCACTTCTTC
- | - | TRBJ2-4 | TRBV29-1 | CSVAAVGTKNIQYF | TGCAGCGTTGCAGCGGTCGGGACCAAAAACATTCAGTACTTC
TRBD1 | - | TRBJ1-2 | TRBV7-2 | CASSTGQGALYGYTF | TGTGCCAGCAGCACCGGACAGGGGGCCCTCTATGGCTACACCTTC
- | few | TRBJ1-1 | TRBV29-1 | CSVGTGRDTEAFF | TGCAGCGTTGGAACAGGGAGGGACACTGAAGCTTTCTTT
- | - | TRBJ2-3 | TRBV24-1 | CATSDLWGDTQYF | TGTGCCACCAGTGATTTGTGGGGGGATACGCAGTATTTT
- | few | TRBJ2-7 | TRBV10-1 | CASSRTGYNEQYF | TGCGCCAGCAGTAGGACGGGGTACAATGAGCAGTACTTC
- | few | TRBJ2-5 | TRBV10-3 | CAISEEPQETQYF | TGTGCCATCAGTGAGGAGCCCCAAGAGACCCAGTACTTC
- | few | TRBJ2-5 | TRBV5-1 | CASKVGSETQYF | TGCGCCAGCAAAGTCGGCTCAGAGACCCAGTACTTC
- | few | TRBJ1-2 | TRBV7-9 | CASSLVAAGYTF | TGTGCCAGCAGCTTAGTGGCAGCAGGCTACACCTTC
TRBD2 | - | TRBJ2-2 | TRBV10-3 | CAISSSGGANTGELFF | TGTGCCATCAGTAGTAGCGGGGGCGCGAACACCGGGGAGCTGTTTTTT